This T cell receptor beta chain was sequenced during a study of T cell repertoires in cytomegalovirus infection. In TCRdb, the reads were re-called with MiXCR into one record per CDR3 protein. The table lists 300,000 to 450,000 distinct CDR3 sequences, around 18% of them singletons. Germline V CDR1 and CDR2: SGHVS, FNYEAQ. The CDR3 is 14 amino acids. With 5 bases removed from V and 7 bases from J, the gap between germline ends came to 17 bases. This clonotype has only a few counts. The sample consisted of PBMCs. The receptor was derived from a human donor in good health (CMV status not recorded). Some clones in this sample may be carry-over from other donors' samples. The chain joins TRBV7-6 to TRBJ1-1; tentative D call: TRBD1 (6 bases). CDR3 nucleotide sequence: TGTGCCAGCAGCCGGGGGCCCGTCGGTGGTGAAGCTTTCTTT. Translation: CASSRGPVGGEAFF.